This T cell receptor beta chain stems from a study of cytomegalovirus exposure and HLA in healthy donors. Study-wide findings and caveats: Cytomegalovirus-associated status was assigned to approximately 160 TCR beta chains. By a later analysis, the bulk of CMV-associated TCR beta chains appeared HLA-restricted. Rare TCR sequences predominated, though certain public TCRs were found in many donors. Data from an earlier analysis indicated that most TCR beta V segments were productive either about 87% or about 30% of the time.

A word on this clone: Its target is not known. Other nucleotide sequences in the sample specify the same CDR3.

The PCR had 60 Vbeta and 13 Jbeta primers. This table comes from immunoSEQ multiplex PCR, and its TCRdb copy is limited to in-frame clones, with some not included. This repertoire includes approximately 110,000 clones. Germline trimming cut 5 bases from V and 2 bases from J; bases unmatched to any gene: 8. The CDR3 is 16 residues long. Germline lookup yields CDR1 SGHRS and CDR2 YFSETQ. Sample: PBMCs. This rearrangement joins TRBV5-1 to TRBJ2-1; 9 bases line up with TRBD2. This TCR was recovered from a man under 40 in good health and CMV-seronegative. DNA for the CDR3: TGCGCCAGCAGTCTGGTCGGCGGGAGGGCCTACAATGAGCAGTTCTTC. Translated: CASSLVGGRAYNEQFF.